These T cell receptor beta chains were read from a single sample in a study of response to subunit inactivated influenza vaccine. MiXCR, run by TCRdb on the RT-PCR reads, gives a single entry per CDR3 protein. The sample consists of more than 700,000 distinct CDR3 sequences, less than 25% of them appearing once. The sample consisted of PBMCs from blood, taken 5 to 6 days after vaccination. All receptors derive from a man aged 50 to 59 who received an inactivated influenza vaccine. CDR3s include the opening cysteine and the closing phenylalanine or tryptophan. D genes are given only for firm matches. Part of the rows lack a size; the others show once, few, many or a class for expanded clones.

TRBJ2-1	TRBD2	few	TRBV5-1	CASSSGLAGTGEQFF	TGCGCCAGCAGTTCTGGACTAGCGGGAACGGGAGAGCAGTTCTTC
TRBJ2-3	TRBD1	NA	TRBV15	CATSVGAGGLTDTQYF	TGTGCCACCAGCGTCGGGGCAGGGGGCCTCACAGATACGCAGTATTTT
TRBJ2-3	TRBD1	many	TRBV15	CATSRGQGTDTQYF	TGTGCCACCAGCAGGGGACAGGGGACAGATACGCAGTATTTT
TRBJ2-1	TRBD1	many	TRBV20-1	CSARGQNVYNEQFF	TGCAGTGCCAGGGGACAGAACGTGTACAATGAGCAGTTCTTC
TRBJ2-3	NA	NA	TRBV15	CATSRDRTDTQYF	TGTGCCACCAGCAGAGATAGGACAGATACGCAGTATTTT
TRBJ2-7	TRBD2	many	TRBV20-1	CSARDTGLAGVEQYF	TGCAGTGCTAGAGATACGGGACTAGCGGGAGTTGAGCAGTACTTC
TRBJ2-1	TRBD2	NA	TRBV4-3	CASSQGLAGGFNEQFF	TGCGCCAGCAGCCAGGGACTAGCGGGAGGATTCAATGAGCAGTTCTTC
TRBJ2-1	TRBD1	few	TRBV20-1	CSAREVKGATYNEQFF	TGCAGTGCTAGAGAGGTAAAGGGGGCTACCTACAATGAGCAGTTCTTC
TRBJ2-7	NA	few	TRBV27	CASSFGPTDEQYF	TGTGCCAGCAGTTTTGGCCCCACGGACGAGCAGTACTTC
TRBJ2-4	TRBD2	many	TRBV6-2/TRBV6-3	CASSYGGRETNIQYF	TGTGCCAGCAGTTACGGCGGGCGGGAGACTAACATTCAGTACTTC
TRBJ2-7	NA	many	TRBV7-6	CASSLEKISEQYF	TGTGCCAGCAGCTTAGAGAAAATAAGCGAGCAGTACTTC
TRBJ2-1	TRBD2	few	TRBV6-2/TRBV6-3	CASSYSPTSGVYNEQFF	TGTGCCAGCAGTTACTCGCCGACTAGCGGGGTCTACAATGAGCAGTTCTTC
TRBJ2-2	TRBD2	NA	TRBV4-3	CASSPTGGRGGELFF	TGCGCCAGCAGCCCCACGGGGGGGCGCGGCGGGGAGCTGTTTTTT
TRBJ1-6	NA	NA	TRBV6-6	CASSNGSPLHF	TGTGCCAGCAGCAATGGTTCACCCCTCCACTTT
TRBJ2-5	NA	NA	TRBV5-5	CASSLAFQSETQYF	TGTGCCAGCAGCTTGGCTTTCCAGTCGGAGACCCAGTACTTC
TRBJ2-7	NA	NA	TRBV28	CASSFPGALYEQYF	TGTGCCAGCAGTTTCCCGGGGGCGCTCTACGAGCAGTACTTC
TRBJ1-6	TRBD1	NA	TRBV20-1	CSARYQGQGASPLHF	TGCAGTGCTAGATATCAAGGACAGGGCGCTTCACCCCTCCACTTT
TRBJ2-3	NA	few	TRBV4-2	CASSQAMAGDTQYF	TGTGCCAGCAGCCAAGCCATGGCGGGAGATACGCAGTATTTT
TRBJ2-3	NA	few	TRBV12-3/TRBV12-4	CASSPLPVRGTDTQYF	TGTGCCAGCAGCCCCCTCCCGGTTCGGGGCACAGATACGCAGTATTTT
TRBJ1-2	TRBD1	NA	TRBV28	CASSFEDRDNYGYTF	TGTGCCAGCAGTTTTGAGGACAGGGATAACTATGGCTACACCTTC
TRBJ2-1	NA	NA	TRBV29-1	CSVLLPGNEQFF	TGCAGCGTTCTACTACCGGGCAATGAGCAGTTCTTC
TRBJ2-3	NA	NA	TRBV20-1	CSARDLGYADTQYF	TGCAGTGCTAGGGACTTAGGTTATGCAGATACGCAGTATTTT
TRBJ2-4	NA	NA	TRBV5-1	CASSLDVGQADLAKNIQYF	TGCGCCAGCAGCTTGGATGTCGGCCAGGCCGACCTAGCCAAAAACATTCAGTACTTC
TRBJ1-2	NA	NA	TRBV29-1	CSVDDRDNRDYGYTF	TGCAGCGTTGATGACCGGGACAACAGGGACTATGGCTACACCTTC
TRBJ2-1	TRBD2	NA	TRBV30	CAGQKRGEQFF	TGTGCCGGCCAGAAGCGGGGGGAGCAGTTCTTC
TRBJ2-3	NA	few	TRBV28	CASSSPFPGMWRGPSTDTQYF	TGTGCCAGCAGTTCCCCGTTCCCAGGGATGTGGCGGGGGCCGAGCACAGATACGCAGTATTTT
TRBJ1-6	TRBD1	NA	TRBV10-2	CASSERDSYNSPLHF	TGCGCCAGCAGTGAAAGGGACAGCTATAATTCACCCCTCCACTTT
TRBJ2-1	NA	few	TRBV24-1	CATSDFSRTTTEQFF	TGTGCCACCAGTGATTTCTCCAGGACGACTACTGAGCAGTTCTTC
TRBJ2-5	TRBD2	few	TRBV6-5	CASSYESSGNQETQYF	TGTGCCAGCAGTTACGAGTCTAGCGGCAATCAAGAGACCCAGTACTTC
TRBJ1-6	NA	NA	TRBV25-1	CASSELRASSTLHF	TGTGCCAGCAGTGAATTAAGGGCCTCCTCGACCCTCCACTTT
TRBJ2-7	TRBD1	few	TRBV5-1	CASSTQGSSYEQYF	TGCGCCAGCAGCACACAGGGGTCCTCCTACGAGCAGTACTTC
TRBJ1-2	NA	NA	TRBV20-1	CSASSAGLRSYGYTF	TGCAGTGCATCCTCGGCCGGGTTAAGGAGCTATGGCTACACCTTC
TRBJ2-1	NA	NA	TRBV11-2	CASSSTGRFNEQFF	TGTGCCAGCAGCTCGACAGGGAGGTTCAATGAGCAGTTCTTC
TRBJ1-5	NA	NA	TRBV2	CASRPRDGSGQPQHF	TGTGCCAGCAGGCCCCGGGACGGGTCCGGGCAGCCCCAGCATTTT
TRBJ2-3	TRBD2	NA	TRBV4-3	CASAAPAGGADTQYF	TGCGCCAGCGCGGCCCCAGCGGGAGGAGCAGATACGCAGTATTTT
TRBJ2-7	NA	NA	TRBV6-5	CASSRLGLEQYF	TGTGCCAGCAGTCGACTAGGTCTCGAGCAGTACTTC
TRBJ1-2	NA	NA	TRBV15	CATSGDYGYTF	TGTGCCACCAGCGGGGACTATGGCTACACCTTC
TRBJ2-2	NA	many	TRBV20-1	CSAPKEVAKNNGELFF	TGCAGTGCTCCGAAAGAGGTGGCCAAGAATAACGGGGAGCTGTTTTTT
TRBJ2-2	NA	many	TRBV20-1	CSANEADTGELFF	TGCAGTGCTAATGAAGCGGACACCGGGGAGCTGTTTTTT
TRBJ1-2	TRBD1	NA	TRBV18	CASSFTGTGLANYGYTF	TGTGCCAGCTCGTTCACCGGGACAGGGCTAGCTAACTATGGCTACACCTTC
TRBJ2-3	NA	NA	TRBV20-1	CSATRVGTDTQYF	TGCAGTGCTACCAGGGTTGGAACAGATACGCAGTATTTT
TRBJ2-7	NA	NA	TRBV5-1	CASSFPLSYEQYF	TGCGCCAGCAGCTTTCCCCTCTCCTACGAGCAGTACTTC